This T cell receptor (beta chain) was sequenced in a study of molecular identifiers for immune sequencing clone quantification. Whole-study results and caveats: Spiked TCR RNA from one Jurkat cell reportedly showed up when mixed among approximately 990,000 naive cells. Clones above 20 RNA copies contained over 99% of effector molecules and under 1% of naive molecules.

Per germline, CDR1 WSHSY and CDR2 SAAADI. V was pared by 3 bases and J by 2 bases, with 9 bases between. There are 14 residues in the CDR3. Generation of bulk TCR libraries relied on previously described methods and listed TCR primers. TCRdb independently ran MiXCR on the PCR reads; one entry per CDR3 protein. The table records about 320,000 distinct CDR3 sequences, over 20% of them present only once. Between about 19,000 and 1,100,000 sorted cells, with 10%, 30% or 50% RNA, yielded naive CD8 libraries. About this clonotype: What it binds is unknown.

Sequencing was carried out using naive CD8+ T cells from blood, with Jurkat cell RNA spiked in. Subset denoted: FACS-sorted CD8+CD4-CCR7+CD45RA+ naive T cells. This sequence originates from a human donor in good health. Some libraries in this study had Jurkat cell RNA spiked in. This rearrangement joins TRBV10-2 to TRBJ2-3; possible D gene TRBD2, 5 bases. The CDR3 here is CASSDPGNTDTQYF. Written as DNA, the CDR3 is TGCGCCAGCAGTGATCCGGGGAACACAGATACGCAGTATTTT.